This TCR beta chain stems from a study of control samples from healthy donors and cancer patients. The repertoire was sequenced with immunoSEQ multiplex PCR; TCRdb's copy has only in-frame clones and lacks some. Here the sample spans around 250,000 clones, approximately 80% being singletons. CDR3 length: 15 amino acids. Germline V gene sequence: CDR1 LGHNA, CDR2 YNFKEQ. Trimming took 0 bases from V and 6 from J, leaving 12 bases between them. This TCR was recovered from a woman aged 60-75 years with lung cancer. Source material: PBMCs. V usage is TRBV4-2 and J usage is TRBJ1-5, with D unresolved. The CDR3: CASSQDYQAGQPQHF. CDR3 DNA: TGTGCCAGCAGCCAAGATTATCAAGCGGGTCAGCCCCAGCATTTT.